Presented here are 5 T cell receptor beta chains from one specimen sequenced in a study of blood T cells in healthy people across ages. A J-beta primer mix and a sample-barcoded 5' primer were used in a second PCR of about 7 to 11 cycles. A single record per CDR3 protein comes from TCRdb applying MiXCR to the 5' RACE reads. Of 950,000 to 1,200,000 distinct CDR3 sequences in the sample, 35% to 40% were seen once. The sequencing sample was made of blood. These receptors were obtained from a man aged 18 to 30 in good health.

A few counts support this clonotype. CDR3 sequence: CASSEKESYGYTF. The DNA for the CDR3 is TGTGCCAGCAGTGAAAAGGAGAGCTATGGCTACACCTTC. V and J are TRBV2 and TRBJ1-2; no definite D call. Trimming removed 2 bases at V and 4 bases at J, with 8 bases between. The CDR3 sequence is 13 residues long. Germline-derived CDR1 and CDR2 are SNHLY and FYNNEI.

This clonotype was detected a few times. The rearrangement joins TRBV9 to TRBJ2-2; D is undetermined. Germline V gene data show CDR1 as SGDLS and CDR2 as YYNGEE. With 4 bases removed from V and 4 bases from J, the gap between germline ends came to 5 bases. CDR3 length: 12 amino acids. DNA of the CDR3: TGTGCCAGCAGCCCTACCACCGGGGAGCTGTTTTTT. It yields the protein CASSPTTGELFF.

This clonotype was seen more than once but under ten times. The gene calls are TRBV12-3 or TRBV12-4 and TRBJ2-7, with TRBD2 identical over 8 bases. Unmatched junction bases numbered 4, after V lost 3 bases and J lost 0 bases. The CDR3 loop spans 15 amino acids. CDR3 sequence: CASSLAGGASYEQYF. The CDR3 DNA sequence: TGTGCCAGCAGTTTGGCGGGGGGCGCCTCCTACGAGCAGTACTTC.

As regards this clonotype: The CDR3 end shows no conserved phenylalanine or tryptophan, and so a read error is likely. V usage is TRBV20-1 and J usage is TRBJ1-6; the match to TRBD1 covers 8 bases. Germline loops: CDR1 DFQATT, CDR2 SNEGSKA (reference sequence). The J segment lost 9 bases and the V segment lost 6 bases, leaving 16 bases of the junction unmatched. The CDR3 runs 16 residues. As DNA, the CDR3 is TGCAGTGCCACCGGCGGGACAGGTTTCTTTGGTTCACCCCTCCACCTT. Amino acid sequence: CSATGGTGFFGSPLHL.

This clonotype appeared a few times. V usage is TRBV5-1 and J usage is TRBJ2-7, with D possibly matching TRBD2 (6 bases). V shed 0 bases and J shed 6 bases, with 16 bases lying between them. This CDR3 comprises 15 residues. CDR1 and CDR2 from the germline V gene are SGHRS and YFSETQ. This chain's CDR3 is CASSLASGVNREQYF. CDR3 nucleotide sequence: TGCGCCAGCAGCTTGGCTTCGGGGGTCAATCGCGAGCAGTACTTC. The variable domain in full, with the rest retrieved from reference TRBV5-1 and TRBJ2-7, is KAGVTQTPRYLIKTRGQQVTLSCSPISGHRSVSWYQQTPGQGLQFLFEYFSETQRNKGNFPGRFSGRQFSNSRSEMNVSTLELGDSALYLCASSLASGVNREQYFGPGTRLTVT.